Each of the 10 T cell receptor beta chains below was sequenced from the same sample in a study of multiple sclerosis patients with progressive multifocal leukoencephalopathy. Time point here: around 13 months of natalizumab therapy. Some clones are missing from TCRdb's copy, which holds only in-frame ones; the method was immunoSEQ multiplex PCR. The sample has about 28,000 clones, roughly 90% seen once; the top ten hold 1.3%. Source: PBMCs, taken from a patient treated with natalizumab. These receptors were collected from a human donor with multiple sclerosis.

The CDR3 loop reads CASSPRGGSWNSPLHF. DNA of the CDR3: TGTGCCAGCAGCCCCCGGGGGGGGTCATGGAATTCACCCCTCCACTTT. The rearrangement joins TRBV28 to TRBJ1-6, with TRBD1 as a possible D gene (5 bases). V lost 6 bases and J 7 bases, leaving 19 bases between the germline ends. CDR3 length: 16 amino acids. The V gene's germline CDR1 is MDHEN and CDR2 SYDVKM. The complete variable domain, with remaining parts taken from reference TRBV28 and TRBJ1-6, reads DVKVTQSSRYLVKRTGEKVFLECVQDMDHENMFWYRQDPGLGLRLIYFSYDVKMKEKGDIPEGYSVSREKKERFSLILESASTNQTSMYLCASSPRGGSWNSPLHFGNGTRLTVT.

The CDR3 DNA reads TGTGCCAGCAGCTTAGGACATAGCAATCAGCCCCAGCATTTT. Its protein is CASSLGHSNQPQHF. The rearrangement uses TRBV7-8 and TRBJ1-5; D call uncertain. The CDR3 extends over 14 amino acids. Trimming left V 1 base short and J 0 bases short, with 4 bases between. The germline V gene has CDR1 SGHVS and CDR2 FQNEAQ.

The chain is built from TRBV5-6 and TRBJ2-3; D is undetermined. Germline V gene lookup returns CDR1 SGHDT and CDR2 YYEEEE. The length of the CDR3 is 15 residues. V lost 2 bases and J 3 bases, leaving 13 bases between the germline ends. The CDR3 DNA follows: TGTGCCAGCAGCTTTGACTCAATCGGGACAGATACGCAGTATTTT. It specifies CASSFDSIGTDTQYF.

The chain carries TRBV6-1 and TRBJ2-3, with D unresolved. Trimming stripped 1 base from V and 1 base from J, with 6 bases between. The CDR3 is 14 amino acids. Looked up from germline, CDR1 is MNHNS and CDR2 is SASEGT. The chain's CDR3 is CASSEGLGTDTQYF. CDR3 nucleotides: TGTGCCAGCAGTGAAGGGCTAGGCACAGATACGCAGTATTTT.

This chain links TRBV27 with TRBJ2-2, with 11 nucleotides matching TRBD2. The CDR3 sequence is 18 residues long. Germline CDR1 MNHEY, CDR2 SMNVEV (reference sequence). J was trimmed by 2 bases and V by 2 bases; bases with no gene match: 7. CDR3 coding DNA: TGTGCCAGCAGTTTAGTTACTAGCGGGGGTATTAACACCGGGGAGCTGTTTTTT. This sequence encodes CASSLVTSGGINTGELFF.

This clone was observed a single time. This sequence joins TRBV2 and TRBJ1-6, with 10 positions matching TRBD1. Germline V gene data show CDR1 as SNHLY and CDR2 as FYNNEI. The CDR3 consists of 14 residues. The junction had 4 bases not matched to a gene; V was cut back by 6 bases and J by 8 bases. In nucleotides, the CDR3 is TGTGCCAGCAGAGAGGGACAGGGGCATTCACCCCTCCACTTT. Translating it yields CASREGQGHSPLHF.

The chain combines TRBV5-1 with TRBJ2-1; 9 nucleotides line up with TRBD1. The CDR3 covers 14 residues. Germline CDR1 reads SGHRS; CDR2 reads YFSETQ. V lost 7 bases and J lost 8; bases outside the gene matches: 10. For the CDR3, the DNA is TGCGCCAGCGGCCGGGACAGGGAGAGGGATGAGCAGTTCTTC. It specifies CASGRDRERDEQFF. Drawing the rest from reference TRBV5-1 and TRBJ2-1, the complete variable domain is KAGVTQTPRYLIKTRGQQVTLSCSPISGHRSVSWYQQTPGQGLQFLFEYFSETQRNKGNFPGRFSGRQFSNSRSEMNVSTLELGDSALYLCASGRDRERDEQFFGPGTRLTVL.

The chain links TRBV5-4 to TRBJ2-3; D unresolved. Trimming removed 4 bases from V and 2 bases from J, with 17 bases in between. The germline V gene encodes CDR1 SGHNT and CDR2 YYREEE (reference sequence). The CDR3 sequence is 16 residues long. CDR3 sequence reads: CASSPSDGRYTDTQYF. The CDR3, as DNA: TGTGCCAGCAGCCCGTCCGACGGCCGTTACACAGATACGCAGTATTTT.

The V gene is TRBV6-6, the J gene TRBJ1-5; D is unresolved. Trimming removed 0 bases at V and 5 bases at J, with 5 bases between. The length of the CDR3 is 13 residues. CDR1 MNHNY and CDR2 SVGAGI come from the germline V gene (reference sequence). The CDR3 bases are TGTGCCAGCAGTTACTCATATTATCAGCCCCAGCATTTT. This codes for CASSYSYYQPQHF.

This chain uses TRBV5-4 with TRBJ1-2; unclear D gene. V was cut by 2 bases and J by 2 bases, with 7 bases left in between. The CDR3 is 13 amino acids. Germline lookup yields CDR1 SGHNT and CDR2 YYREEE (reference sequence). The CDR3 here is CASSFGQNYGYTF. The DNA of the CDR3 is TGTGCCAGCAGCTTCGGGCAGAACTATGGCTACACCTTC.